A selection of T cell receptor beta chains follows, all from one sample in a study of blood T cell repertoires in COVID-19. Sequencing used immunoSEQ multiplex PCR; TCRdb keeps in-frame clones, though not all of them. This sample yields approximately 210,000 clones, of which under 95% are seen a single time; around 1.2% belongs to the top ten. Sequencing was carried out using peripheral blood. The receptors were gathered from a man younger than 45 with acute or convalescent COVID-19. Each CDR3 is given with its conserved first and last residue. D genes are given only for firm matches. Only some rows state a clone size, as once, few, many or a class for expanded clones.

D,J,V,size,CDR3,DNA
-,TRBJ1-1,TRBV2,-,CASSEQGLGTEAFF,TGTGCCAGCAGTGAACAGGGATTGGGAACTGAAGCTTTCTTT
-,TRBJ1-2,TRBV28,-,CASSPSPGGLGGYTF,TGTGCCAGCAGTCCGTCACCGGGGGGGCTTGGTGGCTACACCTTC
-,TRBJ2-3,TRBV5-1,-,CASSLAATTSTDTQYF,TGCGCCAGCAGCTTGGCGGCAACTACTAGCACAGATACGCAGTATTTT
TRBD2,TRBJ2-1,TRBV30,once,CAWSGVWGLAGGGEQFF,TGTGCCTGGAGTGGAGTCTGGGGACTAGCGGGAGGTGGCGAGCAGTTCTTC
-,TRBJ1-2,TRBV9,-,CASSVEWAGYGYTF,TGTGCCAGCAGCGTAGAATGGGCAGGGTATGGCTACACCTTC
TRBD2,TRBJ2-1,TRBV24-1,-,CATSDRSGVSYNEQFF,TGTGCCACCAGTGACCGGAGCGGGGTATCCTACAATGAGCAGTTCTTC
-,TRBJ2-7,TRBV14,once,CASSQDYTLVTEQYF,TGTGCCAGCAGCCAGGACTACACACTAGTCACCGAGCAGTACTTC
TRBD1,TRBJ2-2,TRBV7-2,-,CASSLTGGAGTGELFF,TGTGCCAGCAGCCTTACAGGGGGCGCCGGCACCGGGGAGCTGTTTTTT
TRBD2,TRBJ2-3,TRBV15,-,CATSPALAQRTDTQYF,TGTGCCACCAGTCCCGCACTAGCGCAACGCACAGATACGCAGTATTTT
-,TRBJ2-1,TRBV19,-,CASRHKGEGDNEQFF,TGTGCCAGTAGACATAAGGGGGAGGGGGACAATGAGCAGTTCTTC
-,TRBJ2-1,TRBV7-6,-,CASSLEGAYNEQFF,TGTGCCAGCAGCTTAGAGGGGGCCTACAATGAGCAGTTCTTC
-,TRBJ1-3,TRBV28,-,CASSLRGRNTIYF,TGTGCCAGCAGTTTAAGGGGCAGAAACACCATATATTTT
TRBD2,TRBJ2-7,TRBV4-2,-,CASSQDSGRSYEQYF,TGTGCCAGCAGCCAAGATAGCGGGCGTTCCTACGAGCAGTACTTC
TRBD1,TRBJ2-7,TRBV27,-,CASSLRLSGTAYPYEQYF,TGTGCCAGCAGTTTACGATTATCCGGGACAGCTTATCCCTACGAGCAGTACTTC
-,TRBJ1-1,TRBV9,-,CASSVTGHNTEAFF,TGTGCCAGCAGCGTAACAGGGCATAACACTGAAGCTTTCTTT